Below, one T cell receptor (beta chain) is given with its context. Its matching antigen is unknown. CDR3 length equals 15 residues. The germline CDR1 and CDR2 sequences are MDHEN and SYDVKM. Trimming removed 6 bases from V and 6 bases from J; junction bases left unmatched: 8. The assay was immunoSEQ multiplex PCR, and TCRdb's table has in-frame clones only and misses some. The repertoire holds more than 95,000 clones, with around 79% as singletons. This sample stems from a study of radiotherapy plus CTLA-4 blockade in lung cancer. Across the whole study: Disease control reached approximately 31%, with objective responses in around 19%.

Regarding the study as a whole: In blood, tumor-derived TCR clones expanded after radiotherapy plus ipilimumab.

The chain links TRBV28 to TRBJ1-5, with 10 bases matching TRBD1. The clonotype comes from a human donor with non-small cell lung cancer who had a partial response to radiotherapy plus ipilimumab. Some clones in this sample may be carry-over from other donors' samples. The sample consisted of peripheral blood, taken from a patient treated with radiotherapy plus ipilimumab. Here the CDR3 DNA reads TGTGCCAGCAGCCTGGGACAGGGGAAGGTTCAGCCCCAGCATTTT. As protein: CASSLGQGKVQPQHF. Based on the CDR3 plus reference TRBV28 and TRBJ1-5, the full variable domain is DVKVTQSSRYLVKRTGEKVFLECVQDMDHENMFWYRQDPGLGLRLIYFSYDVKMKEKGDIPEGYSVSREKKERFSLILESASTNQTSMYLCASSLGQGKVQPQHFGDGTRLSIL.